A single sample is the source of the 24 T cell receptor beta chains below, sequenced in a study of CD8 T cells in ankylosing spondylitis. TCRdb fed the 5' RACE reads into MiXCR, producing one record per CDR3 protein. The repertoire holds more than 150,000 distinct CDR3 sequences, with roughly 18% as singletons. The specimen was blood, either unsorted or a sorted T cell fraction (not recorded which). These receptors originate from a male donor under 30 with ankylosing spondylitis or in good health (not recorded which).

V is TRBV7-6 and J is TRBJ2-5; D gene unclear. The CDR3 runs 13 residues. Germline CDR1 is SGHVS and CDR2 is FNYEAQ. Trimming left V 5 bases short and J 4 bases short, with 11 bases between. The CDR3 DNA reads TGTGCCAGCAGCCTACAGACCCGAGAGACCCAGTACTTC. Amino acids: CASSLQTRETQYF.

This clonotype was detected many times. The chain links TRBV5-1 to TRBJ2-7, with 8 bases matching TRBD1. The CDR3 consists of 15 residues. The germline CDR1 and CDR2 sequences are SGHRS and YFSETQ. Germline trimming cut 0 bases from V and 7 bases from J; bases unmatched to any gene: 9. The CDR3 DNA reads as TGCGCCAGCAGCTTGGCCGGGCAGGGGGCGGGGGAGCAGTACTTC. Amino acid sequence: CASSLAGQGAGEQYF.

This clonotype came up many times. The V and J genes are TRBV28 and TRBJ1-6; D gene unclear. The CDR3 is 15 residues long. The germline V gene encodes CDR1 MDHEN and CDR2 SYDVKM. Trimming stripped 8 bases from V and 6 bases from J, with 17 bases between. The CDR3 is CASFTGGSRNSPLHF. The DNA of the CDR3 is TGTGCCAGCTTTACGGGTGGCAGCCGTAATTCACCCCTCCACTTT.

This clonotype was counted at least ten times. CDR3 loop: CASSLGEGEQYV. In DNA form, the CDR3 reads TGTGCCAGCAGCTTGGGGGAGGGCGAGCAGTACGTC. This chain uses TRBV7-9 with TRBJ2-7; 7 bases agree with TRBD2. CDR3 length: 12 residues. Germline assignment: CDR1 SEHNR and CDR2 FQNEAQ (reference sequence). J was trimmed by 6 bases and V by 3 bases; bases with no gene match: 2.

The genes are TRBV20-1 and TRBJ2-3; D may be TRBD1 (5 bases). This CDR3 is built from 17 residues. The germline V and J ends were trimmed by 6 bases and 1 base, with 23 bases remaining between them. Germline CDR1 and CDR2: DFQATT and SNEGSKA (reference sequence). CDR3 amino acids: CSANQSPDTTGTDTQYF. Written as DNA, the CDR3 is TGCAGTGCCAATCAATCCCCGGACACGACAGGCACAGATACGCAGTATTTT.

This clonotype came up many times. This chain joins TRBV12-3 or TRBV12-4 and TRBJ1-5; 11 bases match TRBD1. With V trimmed by 5 bases and J by 6 bases, 9 bases remained unmatched. The CDR3 is made up of 16 amino acids. Written as DNA, the CDR3 is TGTGCCAGCAGTATCCGGACAGGGGGCGCGAGTCAGCCCCAGCATTTT. Translating it yields CASSIRTGGASQPQHF.

This clonotype appeared many times. The chain couples TRBV6-5 to TRBJ2-7; D uncertain. Looked up from germline, CDR1 is MNHEY and CDR2 is SVGAGI. V shed 5 bases and J shed 2 bases, with 7 bases lying between them. The CDR3 extends over 12 amino acids. The CDR3 here is CASSRLPYEQYF. CDR3 nucleotides: TGTGCCAGCAGTCGACTTCCCTACGAGCAGTACTTC.

The genes are TRBV4-2 and TRBJ2-7, with 13 bases fitting TRBD2. The CDR3 consists of 16 residues. The germline V gene encodes CDR1 LGHNA and CDR2 YNFKEQ. The trim removed 5 bases at V and 4 bases at J, leaving 8 bases unmatched. The chain's CDR3 is CASSEQLAGGPYEQYV. CDR3 bases: TGTGCCAGCAGCGAGCAACTAGCGGGAGGGCCTTACGAGCAGTACGTC.

In this sample, this clonotype turned up many times. The chain couples TRBV29-1 to TRBJ2-1, with D hard to call. This CDR3 contains 14 residues. Trimming removed 4 bases from V and 2 bases from J, with 12 bases in between. CDR1 is SQVTM and CDR2 is ANQGSEA in the germline V gene. CDR3 nucleotides: TGCAGCGTTGGTGCCGCGCCTACCTACAATGAGCAGTTCTTC. This sequence encodes CSVGAAPTYNEQFF.

In its sample, this clonotype was seen many times. The rearrangement links TRBV4-1 to TRBJ2-5, with TRBD1 as a possible D gene (6 bases). Trimming pared 0 bases from V and 4 bases from J, leaving 12 bases between. CDR1 and CDR2 from the germline V gene are MGHRA and YSYEKL. The CDR3 sequence is 15 residues long. The CDR3 spells CASSQEGYRVETQYF. The CDR3 nucleotides are TGCGCCAGCAGCCAAGAGGGTTACAGGGTAGAGACCCAGTACTTC.

This CDR3 reads CASSPRTSGRAGIYEQYF. The CDR3 DNA reads as TGTGCCAGCAGCCCTAGGACTAGCGGGAGGGCCGGAATCTACGAGCAGTACTTC. The V and J genes are TRBV7-9 and TRBJ2-7; 15 nucleotides match TRBD2. The germline V gene has CDR1 SEHNR and CDR2 FQNEAQ (reference sequence). This CDR3 is built from 18 residues. V lost 5 bases, J lost 3 bases, and 11 bases stayed unmatched.

In this sample, this clonotype turned up many times. The V and J genes are TRBV20-1 and TRBJ2-5, with 9 positions matching TRBD2. The V and J ends lost 6 bases and 5 bases, in that order; junction bases with no gene match: 4. Germline V lookup: CDR1 DFQATT, CDR2 SNEGSKA (reference sequence). This CDR3 spans 12 amino acids. The CDR3 reads CSAWTSVETQYF. The CDR3 DNA sequence: TGCAGTGCCTGGACTAGCGTGGAGACCCAGTACTTC.

There are a few counts of this clonotype. The DNA of the CDR3 is TGTGCCAGTAGTGTCCAAGGGGGGACGTCTGGAAACACCATATATTTT. Translated, it gives CASSVQGGTSGNTIYF. The V and J genes are TRBV19 and TRBJ1-3; possibly TRBD1 for D (6 bases). The CDR3 has 16 amino acids. In germline, CDR1 is LNHDA, CDR2 SQIVND (reference sequence). Trimming cost V 5 bases and J 1 base, with 15 bases left between them. Filled out from reference TRBV19 and TRBJ1-3, the complete variable domain reads DGGITQSPKYLFRKEGQNVTLSCEQNLNHDAMYWYRQDPGQGLRLIYYSQIVNDFQKGDIAEGYSVSREKKESFPLTVTSAQKNPTAFYLCASSVQGGTSGNTIYFGEGSWLTVV.

This clonotype has at least ten counts. This rearrangement joins TRBV6-5 to TRBJ1-5; perhaps TRBD1 as D (6 bases). This CDR3 comprises 13 residues. Germline values: CDR1 MNHEY, CDR2 SVGAGI. V lost 6 bases and J lost 4, with 10 bases in between. Written as DNA, the CDR3 is TGTGCCAGCAGCGACAGGCGGAATCAGCCCCAGCATTTT. It is translated as CASSDRRNQPQHF.

This clonotype was seen ten or more times. This sequence joins TRBV5-1 and TRBJ2-1; D remains ambiguous. The V gene's germline CDR1 is SGHRS and CDR2 YFSETQ. V shed 0 bases and J shed 3 bases, with 4 bases lying between them. This CDR3 has 13 amino acids. CDR3 residues: CASSLEDYNEQFF. CDR3 bases: TGCGCCAGCAGCTTGGAAGACTACAATGAGCAGTTCTTC.

The sample holds many counts of this clonotype. This chain uses TRBV15 with TRBJ2-7; TRBD2 agrees at 9 bases. The V gene end was trimmed by 1 base and the J gene end by 2 bases; junction bases not matched to a gene: 3. The germline CDR1 and CDR2 sequences are LNHNV and YYDKDF (reference sequence). This CDR3 region has 15 residues. CDR3 sequence: CATSRGASGAYEQYF. The CDR3 DNA follows: TGTGCCACCAGCAGAGGGGCTAGCGGGGCCTACGAGCAGTACTTC.

As regards this clonotype: This may be a read error, as it is one base from a much larger clone. J is TRBJ2-7 and V is TRBV6-6; 7 nucleotides align to TRBD1. The CDR3 totals 12 residues. The germline V gene has CDR1 MNHNY and CDR2 SVGAGI (reference sequence). The CDR3 DNA reads as TGTGACACCCACGACAGGGCACACGAGCAGTACTTC. Translating it yields CDTHDRAHEQYF.

This clonotype showed up just a few times. The CDR3 nucleotides read TGTGCCAGCAGCCAGAGAGACAGTTTTAACACTGAAGCTTTCTTT. Its protein product is CASSQRDSFNTEAFF. The chain carries TRBV7-9 and TRBJ1-1; tentatively, D is TRBD1 (5 bases). Germline lookup yields CDR1 SEHNR and CDR2 FQNEAQ (reference sequence). The CDR3 totals 15 residues. V was clipped by 5 bases and J by 2 bases, with 15 bases between them.

In its sample, this clonotype was seen many times. This chain's CDR3 is CASSYETANSPLHF. The CDR3 DNA follows: TGTGCCAGCAGTTACGAGACAGCTAATTCACCCCTCCACTTT. The rearrangement joins TRBV6-6 to TRBJ1-6; weak D call: TRBD1 (5 bases). Germline CDR1 and CDR2: MNHNY and SVGAGI (reference sequence). The V gene lost 2 bases and the J gene lost 6 bases, with 8 bases spanning the gap. The CDR3 consists of 14 residues.

This clonotype was detected many times. The gene calls are TRBV12-3 or TRBV12-4 and TRBJ2-6; no clear D. V shed 1 base and J shed 0 bases, with 10 bases lying between them. The CDR3 length is 17 residues. CDR3 in DNA: TGTGCCAGCAGTTTAGATTTAGCTTCCTCTGGGGCCAACGTCCTGACTTTC. It is translated as CASSLDLASSGANVLTF.

This clonotype was detected many times. The chain recombines TRBV7-9 with TRBJ2-7; 7 bases agree with TRBD2. The CDR3 is 16 residues long. Germline V gene lookup returns CDR1 SEHNR and CDR2 FQNEAQ (reference sequence). V trimming: 3 bases; J trimming: 3 bases; junction bases outside the gene matches: 11. The CDR3 region has the DNA TGTGCCAGCAGCTTCTGGCGGGAGAGCGAGCTCTACGAGCAGTACTTC. Amino acid sequence: CASSFWRESELYEQYF.

A few counts support this clonotype. This sequence may be a read error, since a much larger clone differs from it by one base. V gene TRBV7-9 combines with J gene TRBJ2-5; D is possibly TRBD1 or TRBD2 (5 bases each). The V gene's germline CDR1 is SEHNR and CDR2 FQNEAQ (reference sequence). CDR3 length: 15 amino acids. The CDR3 region has the DNA TGTGTCAGCAGCTTACGAGGGGTCGGAGCAGAGACCCAGTACTTC. It specifies CVSSLRGVGAETQYF.

This clonotype showed up just a few times. The rearrangement links TRBV11-2 to TRBJ1-2, with 7 bases fitting TRBD1. Germline values: CDR1 SGHAT, CDR2 FQNNGV. With V trimmed by 5 bases and J by 6 bases, 15 bases remained unmatched. The length of the CDR3 is 16 residues. CDR3 bases: TGTGCCAGCAGCGATTTGGCGGACAGGTGGGAGAATGGCTACACCTTC. Its translation is CASSDLADRWENGYTF.

At least ten counts were recorded for this clonotype. This chain joins TRBV12-3 or TRBV12-4 and TRBJ2-7, with 10 bases identical to TRBD2. This CDR3 spans 16 amino acids. Trimming at V came to 4 bases and at J to 4 bases, leaving 10 bases not matched to a gene. CDR3 loop: CASSSPPGLARYEQYF. CDR3 in DNA: TGTGCCAGCAGTTCCCCACCGGGACTAGCGCGGTACGAGCAGTACTTC.